This T cell receptor (beta chain) was recovered during a study of blood T cell repertoires in COVID-19. The CDR3 is 16 residues long. CDR1 is SGHDT and CDR2 is YYEEEE in the germline V gene. V was shortened by 1 base and J by 0 bases, with 12 bases between the two germline ends. This clone was seen a few times. Repertoires were generated with immunoSEQ multiplex PCR, while TCRdb's copy carries only in-frame clones and drops some. This table has fewer than 250,000 clones, around four fifths appearing once. Sequenced material: PBMCs or T cells enriched from blood (not recorded which). This chain links TRBV5-6 with TRBJ2-3, with D unresolved. This TCR was recovered from a woman aged 50 to 65 who had been exposed to COVID-19. CDR3 nucleotide sequence: TGTGCCAGCAGCTTGCCGACTTTTTCTAGCACAGATACGCAGTATTTT. It encodes CASSLPTFSSTDTQYF.